A selection of T cell receptor beta chains follows, all from one sample in a study of blood T cell repertoires in COVID-19. The method was immunoSEQ multiplex PCR; TCRdb's version includes in-frame clones alone and lacks a portion of them. Of a few hundred thousand clones listed, about 89% are singletons. Sequencing used PBMCs or T cells enriched from blood (not recorded which). These receptors came from a man aged 40-55 years who had recovered from COVID-19. The CDR3 runs from the conserved cysteine through the conserved F or W. Each record gives: J gene, V gene, clone size, D gene, CDR3 DNA, CDR3 protein. D genes are given only for firm matches. The size of a clone is reported for some rows only, either as once, few or many, or as a class for expanded clones.

j_call: TRBJ2-7; v_call: TRBV4-1; clone_size: .; d_call: TRBD2; cdr3_nt: TGCGCCAGCAGCCCGAGTGGACTAGCGGGGGACTCCTACGAGCAGTACTTC; cdr3_aa: CASSPSGLAGDSYEQYF
j_call: TRBJ1-1; v_call: TRBV29-1; clone_size: .; d_call: .; cdr3_nt: TGCAGCGTTGAAGCACGAGGAACCGAAGCTTTCTTT; cdr3_aa: CSVEARGTEAFF
j_call: TRBJ1-2; v_call: TRBV7-7; clone_size: .; d_call: .; cdr3_nt: TGTGCTAGCAGCTTAGCGTGGGCACAGTTTAACTATGGCTACACCTTC; cdr3_aa: CASSLAWAQFNYGYTF
j_call: TRBJ2-7; v_call: TRBV29-1; clone_size: .; d_call: TRBD2; cdr3_nt: TGCAGCGTTAACACCGGGACTAGCGTCTCCTACGAGCAGTACTTC; cdr3_aa: CSVNTGTSVSYEQYF
j_call: TRBJ1-5; v_call: TRBV27; clone_size: once; d_call: .; cdr3_nt: TGTGCCAGCAGTTTACAGGTGAATCAGCCCCAGCATTTT; cdr3_aa: CASSLQVNQPQHF
j_call: TRBJ2-7; v_call: TRBV6-5; clone_size: .; d_call: TRBD2; cdr3_nt: TGTGCCAGCAGTTTCCCTTCGACTAGCGGGGCCTACGAGCAGTACTTC; cdr3_aa: CASSFPSTSGAYEQYF
j_call: TRBJ2-7; v_call: TRBV4-1; clone_size: .; d_call: .; cdr3_nt: TGCGCCAGCAGCCAAGGAACTAGCCCAACGTACGAGCAGTACTTC; cdr3_aa: CASSQGTSPTYEQYF
j_call: TRBJ2-5; v_call: TRBV27; clone_size: .; d_call: .; cdr3_nt: TGTGCCAGCAGTCCACTTGGTGGGACTGTCGTGGAGACCCAGTACTTC; cdr3_aa: CASSPLGGTVVETQYF
j_call: TRBJ2-7; v_call: TRBV27; clone_size: .; d_call: TRBD2; cdr3_nt: TGTGCCAGCAGTTTCCCGGGACTAGCTACCCACGAGCAGTACTTC; cdr3_aa: CASSFPGLATHEQYF
j_call: TRBJ1-5; v_call: TRBV7-9; clone_size: .; d_call: .; cdr3_nt: TGTGCCAGCAGCTTAGGGGCAGGGGCCTCCTTTAGCAATCAGCCCCAGCATTTT; cdr3_aa: CASSLGAGASFSNQPQHF
j_call: TRBJ1-5; v_call: TRBV30; clone_size: .; d_call: TRBD1; cdr3_nt: TGTGCCTGGAGTGTCGGGCAGGGGGCTGTTCAGCCCCAGCATTTT; cdr3_aa: CAWSVGQGAVQPQHF
j_call: TRBJ2-2; v_call: TRBV12-3/TRBV12-4; clone_size: .; d_call: .; cdr3_nt: TGTGCCAGCAGCACAGGGATCGGGGAGCTGTTTTTT; cdr3_aa: CASSTGIGELFF
j_call: TRBJ2-5; v_call: TRBV19; clone_size: .; d_call: .; cdr3_nt: TGTGCCAGTAGTTCTCACTACCAAGAGACCCAGTACTTC; cdr3_aa: CASSSHYQETQYF
j_call: TRBJ1-5; v_call: TRBV9; clone_size: .; d_call: .; cdr3_nt: TGTGCCAGCAGCGATGCAGGATATCAGCCCCAGCATTTT; cdr3_aa: CASSDAGYQPQHF
j_call: TRBJ2-1; v_call: TRBV6-5; clone_size: .; d_call: TRBD2; cdr3_nt: TGTGCCAGCAGTTACGGGACTAGCGGGGGAGGAGATGAGCAGTTCTTC; cdr3_aa: CASSYGTSGGGDEQFF
j_call: TRBJ1-1; v_call: TRBV5-6; clone_size: .; d_call: .; cdr3_nt: TGTGCCAGCAGCTTTTTTAGTAACGAAGCTTTCTTT; cdr3_aa: CASSFFSNEAFF
j_call: TRBJ2-3; v_call: TRBV27; clone_size: .; d_call: TRBD2; cdr3_nt: TGTGCCAGCAGTCCCTATAGCGGGAGTGGAGCAGATACGCAGTATTTT; cdr3_aa: CASSPYSGSGADTQYF
j_call: TRBJ1-6; v_call: TRBV9; clone_size: .; d_call: .; cdr3_nt: TGTGCCAGCAGCGCCCATGGACAGTTTGGTCATTCACCCCTCCACTTT; cdr3_aa: CASSAHGQFGHSPLHF
j_call: TRBJ2-1; v_call: TRBV5-6; clone_size: .; d_call: TRBD2; cdr3_nt: TGTGCCAGCAGCTTGGAAATAGCGGGAGTTGGTGAGCAGTTCTTC; cdr3_aa: CASSLEIAGVGEQFF
j_call: TRBJ1-4; v_call: TRBV5-1; clone_size: .; d_call: .; cdr3_nt: TGCGCCAGCAGCTTGGCCCCGGAGGAAGACGCAACTAATGAAAAACTGTTTTTT; cdr3_aa: CASSLAPEEDATNEKLFF
j_call: TRBJ2-1; v_call: TRBV28; clone_size: .; d_call: TRBD2; cdr3_nt: TGTGCCAGCAGTCCTACCTTGGGAACTAGCGGGTTGATTAGCTCCTACAATGAGCAGTTCTTC; cdr3_aa: CASSPTLGTSGLISSYNEQFF
j_call: TRBJ2-5; v_call: TRBV30; clone_size: .; d_call: .; cdr3_nt: TGTGCCTGGAGCCCCCCTCGGGAGACCCAGTACTTC; cdr3_aa: CAWSPPRETQYF
j_call: TRBJ2-2; v_call: TRBV28; clone_size: .; d_call: .; cdr3_nt: TGTGCCAGCAGTCTAATCACCGGGGAGCTGTTTTTT; cdr3_aa: CASSLITGELFF
j_call: TRBJ2-5; v_call: TRBV24-1; clone_size: .; d_call: TRBD2; cdr3_nt: TGTGCCACCAGTGATTTGACTAGCGGGGTGGAGACCCAGTACTTC; cdr3_aa: CATSDLTSGVETQYF
j_call: TRBJ1-2; v_call: TRBV29-1; clone_size: once; d_call: .; cdr3_nt: TGCAGCGTTGAAGATCTTCAGCGTAACTATGGCTACACCTTC; cdr3_aa: CSVEDLQRNYGYTF
j_call: TRBJ2-1; v_call: TRBV7-8; clone_size: .; d_call: .; cdr3_nt: TGTGCCAGCACCGAAGTATATTCGGGAAACAATGAGCAGTTCTTC; cdr3_aa: CASTEVYSGNNEQFF
j_call: TRBJ1-2; v_call: TRBV29-1; clone_size: .; d_call: .; cdr3_nt: TGCAGCGTTGACCCGGGACTGTCCTATGGCTACACCTTC; cdr3_aa: CSVDPGLSYGYTF
j_call: TRBJ2-3; v_call: TRBV7-6; clone_size: .; d_call: TRBD2; cdr3_nt: TGTGCCAGCAGCTTAGGGGCGGGAGTGGGCACAGATACGCAGTATTTT; cdr3_aa: CASSLGAGVGTDTQYF
j_call: TRBJ2-1; v_call: TRBV3-1/TRBV3-2; clone_size: once; d_call: TRBD2; cdr3_nt: TGTGCCAGCAGCCACCTAGCGGGATCCTACAATGAGCAGTTCTTC; cdr3_aa: CASSHLAGSYNEQFF
j_call: TRBJ2-5; v_call: TRBV4-1; clone_size: .; d_call: TRBD2; cdr3_nt: TGCGCCAGCAGCCAAGTGAGTGCGGGGGGGCCCGGAGAGACCCAGTACTTC; cdr3_aa: CASSQVSAGGPGETQYF
j_call: TRBJ2-1; v_call: TRBV3-1/TRBV3-2; clone_size: .; d_call: .; cdr3_nt: TGTGCCAGCAGCCGTCCAGAACCAGGGGGGCGGAATGAGCAGTTCTTC; cdr3_aa: CASSRPEPGGRNEQFF
j_call: TRBJ1-2; v_call: TRBV30; clone_size: .; d_call: TRBD1; cdr3_nt: TGTGCCTGGAGTGTCGGGGACAGGGGTTACAACTATGGCTACACCTTC; cdr3_aa: CAWSVGDRGYNYGYTF
j_call: TRBJ1-5; v_call: TRBV4-2; clone_size: few; d_call: .; cdr3_nt: TGTGCCAGCGGGGGCCCTGGGGGCAATCAGCCCCAGCATTTT; cdr3_aa: CASGGPGGNQPQHF
j_call: TRBJ2-1; v_call: TRBV7-6; clone_size: .; d_call: .; cdr3_nt: TGTGCCAGCAGCGGACGGACTCATGGGTATGAGCAGTTCTTC; cdr3_aa: CASSGRTHGYEQFF
j_call: TRBJ2-7; v_call: TRBV5-4; clone_size: .; d_call: TRBD1; cdr3_nt: TGTGCCAGCAGCTTGGCCGACAGGGGCCACGAGCAGTACTTC; cdr3_aa: CASSLADRGHEQYF
j_call: TRBJ1-2; v_call: TRBV28; clone_size: .; d_call: .; cdr3_nt: TGTGCCAGCAGAATCCCGGTGGCAGGGTCCTATGGCTACACCTTC; cdr3_aa: CASRIPVAGSYGYTF
j_call: TRBJ2-3; v_call: TRBV5-4; clone_size: .; d_call: TRBD2; cdr3_nt: TGTGCCAGCAGCTTGGTCTTCCTAGCGGGGCTGACAGATACGCAGTATTTT; cdr3_aa: CASSLVFLAGLTDTQYF
j_call: TRBJ2-1; v_call: TRBV4-3; clone_size: .; d_call: .; cdr3_nt: TGCGCCAGCAGCCAAGGGACTTGGAGCTCCTACAATGAGCAGTTCTTC; cdr3_aa: CASSQGTWSSYNEQFF
j_call: TRBJ2-5; v_call: TRBV19; clone_size: .; d_call: TRBD2; cdr3_nt: TGTGCCAGTAGTACTAGCGGGGCACAAGAGACCCAGTACTTC; cdr3_aa: CASSTSGAQETQYF